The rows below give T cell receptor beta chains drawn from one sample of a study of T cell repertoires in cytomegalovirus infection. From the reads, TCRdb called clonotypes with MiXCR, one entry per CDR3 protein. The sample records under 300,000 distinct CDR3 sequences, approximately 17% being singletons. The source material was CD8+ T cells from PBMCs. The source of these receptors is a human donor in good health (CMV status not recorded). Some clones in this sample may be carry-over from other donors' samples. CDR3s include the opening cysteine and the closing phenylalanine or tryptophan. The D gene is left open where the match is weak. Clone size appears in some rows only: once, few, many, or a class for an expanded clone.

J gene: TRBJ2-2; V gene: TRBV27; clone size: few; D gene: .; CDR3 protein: CASSLRLNTGELFF; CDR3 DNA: TGTGCCAGCAGTTTACGGCTGAACACCGGGGAGCTGTTTTTT
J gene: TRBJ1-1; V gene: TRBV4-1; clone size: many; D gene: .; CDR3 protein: CASSLTPNTEAFF; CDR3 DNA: TGCGCCAGCAGCTTGACACCGAACACTGAAGCTTTCTTT
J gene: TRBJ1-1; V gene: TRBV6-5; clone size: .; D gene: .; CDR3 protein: CASSYSEAGLMNTEAFF; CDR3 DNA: TGTGCCAGCAGTTACTCGGAAGCAGGGCTAATGAACACTGAAGCTTTCTTT
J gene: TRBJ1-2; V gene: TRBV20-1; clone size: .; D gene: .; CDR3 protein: CSARYGPYGYTF; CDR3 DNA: TGCAGTGCTAGGTACGGGCCCTATGGCTACACCTTC
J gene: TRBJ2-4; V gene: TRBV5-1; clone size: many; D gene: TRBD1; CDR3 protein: CASSSTGTGFSKNIQYF; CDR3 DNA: TGCGCCAGCAGCTCCACCGGGACAGGGTTTTCCAAAAACATTCAGTACTTC
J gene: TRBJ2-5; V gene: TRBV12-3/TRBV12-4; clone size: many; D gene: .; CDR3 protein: CASSLDRGETQYF; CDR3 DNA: TGTGCCAGCAGCTTAGACCGGGGAGAGACCCAGTACTTC
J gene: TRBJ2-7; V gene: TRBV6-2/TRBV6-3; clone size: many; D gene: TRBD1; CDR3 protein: CASSYSIEGQDPPYEQYF; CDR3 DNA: TGTGCCAGCAGTTACTCGATTGAGGGACAGGACCCCCCCTACGAGCAGTACTTC
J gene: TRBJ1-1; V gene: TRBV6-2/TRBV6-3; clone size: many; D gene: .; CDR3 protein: CASSYWSVGNTEAFF; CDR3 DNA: TGTGCCAGCAGTTACTGGTCGGTTGGGAACACTGAAGCTTTCTTT
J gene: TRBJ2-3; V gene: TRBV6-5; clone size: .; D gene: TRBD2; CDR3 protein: CASSYTQAGGRTDTQYF; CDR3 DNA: TGTGCCAGCAGTTACACCCAAGCGGGGGGGCGAACAGATACGCAGTATTTT
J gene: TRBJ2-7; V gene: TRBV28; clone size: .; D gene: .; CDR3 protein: CASSTGIGSYEQYF; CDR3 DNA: TGTGCCAGCAGCACCGGGATTGGTTCCTACGAGCAGTACTTC
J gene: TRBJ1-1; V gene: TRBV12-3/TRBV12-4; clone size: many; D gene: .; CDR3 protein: CASSFSGTTEAFF; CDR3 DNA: TGTGCCAGCAGTTTCTCAGGGACCACTGAAGCTTTCTTT
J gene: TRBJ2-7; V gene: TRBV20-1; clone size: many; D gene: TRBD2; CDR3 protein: CSARDTLAGGWEQYF; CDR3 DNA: TGCAGTGCTAGAGATACGCTAGCGGGGGGCTGGGAGCAGTACTTC
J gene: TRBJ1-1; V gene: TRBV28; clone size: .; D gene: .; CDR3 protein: CASSEMQMNTEAFF; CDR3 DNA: TGTGCCAGCAGCGAGATGCAAATGAACACTGAAGCTTTCTTT
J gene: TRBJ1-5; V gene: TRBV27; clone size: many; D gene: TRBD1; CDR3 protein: CASSPDRGNQPQHF; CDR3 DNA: TGTGCCAGCAGTCCCGACAGGGGAAATCAGCCCCAGCATTTT
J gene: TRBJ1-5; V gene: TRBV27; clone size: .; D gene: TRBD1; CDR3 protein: CASRLTGVRNQPQHF; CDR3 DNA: TGTGCCAGCAGGCTGACAGGGGTCCGCAATCAGCCCCAGCATTTT
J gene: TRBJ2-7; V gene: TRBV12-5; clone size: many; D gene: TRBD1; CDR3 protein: CASGLGTGIPYEQYF; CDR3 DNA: TGTGCTAGTGGTTTAGGGACAGGGATCCCCTACGAGCAGTACTTC
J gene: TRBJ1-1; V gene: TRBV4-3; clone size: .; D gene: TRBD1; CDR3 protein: CASSQDRQGWIQGTEAFF; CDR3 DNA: TGCGCCAGCAGCCAAGATCGCCAGGGTTGGATACAGGGGACTGAAGCTTTCTTT
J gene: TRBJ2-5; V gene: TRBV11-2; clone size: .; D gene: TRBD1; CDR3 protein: CASSEDRFQETQYF; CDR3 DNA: TGTGCCAGCAGCGAGGACAGGTTCCAAGAGACCCAGTACTTC
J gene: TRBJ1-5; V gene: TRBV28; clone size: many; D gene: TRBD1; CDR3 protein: CASSFRGTGRLEAQHF; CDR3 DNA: TGTGCCAGCAGTTTCCGCGGGACAGGGAGACTTGAGGCCCAGCATTTT
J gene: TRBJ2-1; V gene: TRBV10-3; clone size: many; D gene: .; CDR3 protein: CAISESGGYNEQFF; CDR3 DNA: TGTGCCATCAGTGAGTCGGGGGGCTACAATGAGCAGTTCTTC
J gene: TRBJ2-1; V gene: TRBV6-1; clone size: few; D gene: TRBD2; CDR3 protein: CASIVSGGNEQFF; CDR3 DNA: TGTGCCAGCATCGTTAGCGGGGGTAATGAGCAGTTCTTC
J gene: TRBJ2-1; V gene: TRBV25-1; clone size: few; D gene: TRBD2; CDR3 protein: CASSEWEIAGGPRDEQFF; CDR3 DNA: TGTGCCAGCAGTGAATGGGAGATAGCGGGGGGGCCGAGGGATGAGCAGTTCTTC
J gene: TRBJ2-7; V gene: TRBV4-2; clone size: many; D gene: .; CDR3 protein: CASSQDTTPSYEQYF; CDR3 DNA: TGTGCCAGCAGCCAAGATACGACACCCTCCTACGAGCAGTACTTC
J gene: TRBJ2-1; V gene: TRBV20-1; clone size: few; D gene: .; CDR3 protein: CSARDREFISYNEQFF; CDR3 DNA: TGCAGTGCTAGAGATCGGGAGTTCATCTCCTACAATGAGCAGTTCTTC
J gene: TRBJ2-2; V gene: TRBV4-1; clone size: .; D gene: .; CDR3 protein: CASSHTAGELFF; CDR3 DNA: TGCGCCAGCAGCCATACAGCCGGGGAGCTGTTTTTT
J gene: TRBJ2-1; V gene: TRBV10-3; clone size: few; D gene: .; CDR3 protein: CASGLAPTRDEQFF; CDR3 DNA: TGTGCCAGCGGTTTAGCTCCTACCAGGGATGAGCAGTTCTTC
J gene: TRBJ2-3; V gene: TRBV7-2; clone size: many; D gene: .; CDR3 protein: CASSLAGQGLDTQYF; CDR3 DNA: TGTGCCAGCAGCTTAGCGGGGCAAGGCCTGGATACGCAGTATTTT
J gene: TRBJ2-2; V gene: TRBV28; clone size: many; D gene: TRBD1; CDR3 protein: CASRPRDRVRAGELFF; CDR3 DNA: TGTGCCAGCAGACCCCGGGACAGGGTACGGGCCGGGGAGCTGTTTTTT
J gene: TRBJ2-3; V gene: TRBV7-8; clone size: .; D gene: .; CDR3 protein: CASSPYGSSTDTQYF; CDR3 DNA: TGTGCCAGCAGCCCATATGGGAGTAGCACAGATACGCAGTATTTT
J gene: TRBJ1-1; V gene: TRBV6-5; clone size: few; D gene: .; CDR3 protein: CASWGGTEAFF; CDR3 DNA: TGTGCCAGCTGGGGGGGCACTGAAGCTTTCTTT
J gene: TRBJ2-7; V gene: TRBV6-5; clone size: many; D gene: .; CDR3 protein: CASSYGGGSYEQYF; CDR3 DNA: TGTGCCAGCAGTTATGGCGGCGGATCCTACGAGCAGTACTTC
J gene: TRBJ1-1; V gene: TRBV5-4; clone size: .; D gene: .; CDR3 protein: CASSLPEREAFF; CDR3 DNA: TGTGCCAGCAGCTTGCCGGAACGAGAAGCTTTCTTT
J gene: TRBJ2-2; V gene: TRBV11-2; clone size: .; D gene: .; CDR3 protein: CALGTGELFF; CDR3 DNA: TGTGCCCTTGGGACCGGGGAGCTGTTTTTT
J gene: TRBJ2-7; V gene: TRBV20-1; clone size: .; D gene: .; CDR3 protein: CSARDRGGLSYEQYF; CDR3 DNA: TGCAGTGCTAGAGATCGTGGGGGGCTCTCCTACGAGCAGTACTTC
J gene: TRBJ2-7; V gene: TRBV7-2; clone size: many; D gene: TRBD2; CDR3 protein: CASSARPGLAVEQYF; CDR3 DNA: TGTGCCAGCAGCGCACGCCCGGGACTAGCGGTGGAGCAGTACTTC
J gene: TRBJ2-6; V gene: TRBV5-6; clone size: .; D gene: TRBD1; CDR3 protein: CASSAEITGGWANVLTF; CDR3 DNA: TGTGCCAGCAGCGCGGAAATTACAGGGGGCTGGGCCAACGTCCTGACTTTC
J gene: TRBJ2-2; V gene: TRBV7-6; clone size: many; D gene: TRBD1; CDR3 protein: CASSRHRTGGTGELFF; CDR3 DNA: TGTGCCAGCAGCCGCCACAGGACAGGGGGTACCGGGGAGCTGTTTTTT
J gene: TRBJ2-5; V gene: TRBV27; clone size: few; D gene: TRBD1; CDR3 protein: CASSTGTGDRETQYF; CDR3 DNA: TGTGCCAGCAGTACCGGGACAGGGGATCGGGAGACCCAGTACTTC
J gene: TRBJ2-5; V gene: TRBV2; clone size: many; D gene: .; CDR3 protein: CASSALLRETQYF; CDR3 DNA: TGTGCCAGCAGTGCTCTCCTGAGGGAGACCCAGTACTTC